Presented here are 11 T cell receptor beta chains from one specimen sequenced in a study of cytomegalovirus exposure and HLA in healthy donors. PCR was performed using 60 Vbeta and 13 Jbeta primers. Assay: immunoSEQ multiplex PCR; the TCRdb copy retains only in-frame clones and omits some. This table holds 90,000 to 150,000 clones, approximately 80% found once. Sequencing was done on a sample of PBMCs. The receptors here all came from a young man in good health and CMV-seropositive.

Points on this clone: Compared with germline, one end of the junction differs, possibly owing to a read error. This chain joins TRBV30 and TRBJ2-6, with D possibly TRBD1 on 5 matching bases. The CDR3 covers 15 residues. From germline, CDR1 is GTSNPN and CDR2 SVGIG (reference sequence). CDR3 nucleotide sequence: TGTGCCTGGAGTGTCCAGGGCTCTGGGGCCAACGGCCTGACTTTC. It encodes CAWSVQGSGANGLTF.

The chain is built from TRBV30 and TRBJ2-5, with 7 bases that match TRBD1. From germline, CDR1 is GTSNPN and CDR2 SVGIG (reference sequence). The V gene end was trimmed by 5 bases and the J gene end by 1 base; junction bases not matched to a gene: 10. CDR3 size: 15 residues. The CDR3 bases are TGTGCCTGGCTCTCTCCGGCAGGGGGCCAAGAGACCCAGTACTTC. The encoded protein is CAWLSPAGGQETQYF.

This chain uses TRBV6-1 with TRBJ2-7, with D possibly matching TRBD1 (6 bases). The CDR3 is 16 residues long. V was trimmed by 4 bases and J by 3 bases, leaving 19 bases between them. Germline CDR1 and CDR2: MNHNS and SASEGT. The CDR3 nucleotides read TGTGCCAGCAGTGGAGTTACTGCAGGGGCCTACTACGAGCAGTACTTC. Translated, it gives CASSGVTAGAYYEQYF.

The gene calls are TRBV7-3 and TRBJ2-7; D perhaps matches TRBD1 (6 bases). This CDR3 is 15 amino acids long. The V end was cut by 2 bases, the J end by 2 bases, with 13 bases between. Germline assignment: CDR1 SGHTA and CDR2 FQGTGA. The DNA for the CDR3 is TGTGCCAGCAGCTTATGGGGGCAGGGCCCCTACGAGCAGTACTTC. Amino acid sequence: CASSLWGQGPYEQYF. Filled out from reference TRBV7-3 and TRBJ2-7, the complete variable domain reads GAGVSQTPSNKVTEKGKYVELRCDPISGHTALYWYRQSLGQGPEFLIYFQGTGAADDSGLPNDRFFAVRPEGSVSTLKIQRTERGDSAVYLCASSLWGQGPYEQYFGPGTRLTVT.

This chain uses TRBV19 with TRBJ1-1, with D tentatively TRBD1 (5 bases). The CDR3 contains 14 residues. V was pared by 1 base and J by 3 bases, with 9 bases between. Germline V gives CDR1 LNHDA, CDR2 SQIVND (reference sequence). The CDR3 is CASSIARADTEAFF. CDR3 nucleotides: TGTGCCAGTAGTATAGCCAGGGCGGACACTGAAGCTTTCTTT.

The genes are TRBV27 and TRBJ2-1, with TRBD1 as a possible D gene (6 bases). This CDR3 spans 15 amino acids. Trimming removed 0 bases at V and 4 bases at J, with 10 bases between. Germline-derived CDR1 and CDR2 are MNHEY and SMNVEV (reference sequence). The CDR3: CASSLSGTIYNEQFF. The CDR3 DNA reads TGTGCCAGCAGTTTATCCGGGACAATTTACAATGAGCAGTTCTTC.

This clone has more than one count but fewer than ten. V is TRBV4-1 and J is TRBJ1-3; no clear D gene. The CDR3 runs to 13 residues. CDR1 MGHRA and CDR2 YSYEKL come from the germline V gene. V lost 0 bases and J lost 4, with 4 bases in between. In DNA, the CDR3 is TGCGCCAGCAGCCAAGATTCAGGAAACACCATATATTTT. Protein product: CASSQDSGNTIYF.

This clone was seen a few times. This chain joins TRBV6-1 and TRBJ2-7, with TRBD1 matching 10 bases. The germline V gene encodes CDR1 MNHNS and CDR2 SASEGT. CDR3 length equals 15 residues. Germline trimming cut 10 bases from V and 2 bases from J; bases unmatched to any gene: 11. The CDR3 is CATDPRTGGTYEQYF. CDR3 coding DNA: TGTGCCACTGATCCCAGGACAGGGGGAACCTACGAGCAGTACTTC.

CDR3 in DNA: TGTGCCAGCAGCTTCCCGCAGGGCATGAACACTGAAGCTTTCTTT. Amino acids: CASSFPQGMNTEAFF. This chain joins TRBV5-6 and TRBJ1-1, with a possible D match to TRBD1 (5 bases). The V gene lost 2 bases and the J gene lost 0 bases, with 11 bases spanning the gap. The CDR3 runs to 15 residues. Germline V gene sequence: CDR1 SGHDT, CDR2 YYEEEE. Looking up the rest from reference TRBV5-6 and TRBJ1-1 gives the full variable domain: DAGVTQSPTHLIKTRGQQVTLRCSPKSGHDTVSWYQQALGQGPQFIFQYYEEEERQRGNFPDRFSGHQFPNYSSELNVNALLLGDSALYLCASSFPQGMNTEAFFGQGTRLTVV.

The V call is TRBV27, the J call TRBJ2-3; D might be TRBD2 (7 bases). Germline loops: CDR1 MNHEY, CDR2 SMNVEV (reference sequence). There are 16 residues in the CDR3. The V and J ends lost 5 bases and 6 bases respectively, with 21 bases between them. CDR3 nucleotides: TGTGCCAGCAGTCCGACCAGCAGGGGAGGGCCGGATACGCAGTATTTT. Its protein is CASSPTSRGGPDTQYF.

Written as DNA, the CDR3 is TGTGCCAGCAGCTTAACCCCGGGGCGGGGGAATGGGGACGAGCAGTACTTC. The encoded protein is CASSLTPGRGNGDEQYF. This chain links TRBV7-3 with TRBJ2-7, with TRBD2 identical over 7 bases. In germline, CDR1 is SGHTA, CDR2 FQGTGA. This CDR3 has 17 residues. V was clipped by 0 bases and J by 5 bases; unmatched bases: 13. Filled out from reference TRBV7-3 and TRBJ2-7, the complete variable domain reads GAGVSQTPSNKVTEKGKYVELRCDPISGHTALYWYRQSLGQGPEFLIYFQGTGAADDSGLPNDRFFAVRPEGSVSTLKIQRTERGDSAVYLCASSLTPGRGNGDEQYFGPGTRLTVT.